This section outlines one TCR beta chain sequence together with its context. Its target is unknown. The CDR3 has 14 amino acids. The germline CDR1 and CDR2 sequences are SGDLS and YYNGEE. V gave up 0 bases and J gave up 9 bases, with 12 bases separating them. The data are from a study of vaccination and CD4 T cells after COVID-19. Study-wide background: Controls used CEFX viral epitopes (positive), HIV-1 Nef peptides (negative), or no peptide.

The Oncomine TCR Beta short-read assay was applied to DNA of cultured CD4+ T cells. TCRdb passed the PCR reads through MiXCR, listing each CDR3 protein once. The table records approximately 12,000 distinct CDR3 sequences, about 50% of them present only once. Noted treatment: approximately nine-day PBMC culture with coronavirus spike peptide pools or control peptides (ViraFEST assay). The sequence was obtained from a human donor who had recovered from COVID-19. The specimen was CD4+ T cells from blood, cultured in vitro. This chain links TRBV9 with TRBJ2-2, with D unresolved. CDR3 sequence (DNA): TGTGCCAGCAGCGTAGGGGATGGTCTCCGGGAGCTGTTTTTT. Translating gives CASSVGDGLRELFF.